Sequencing of this T cell receptor beta chain was carried out in a study of T-cell reconstitution after alpha-beta-depleted transplantation in children listed by TCRdb under 2016. Regarding the study in general: T-cell immune reconstitution after TCRalphabeta/CD19-depleted allogeneic hematopoietic cell transplantation in children was quantitatively tracked in the study by means of TCR repertoire profiling.

As to this clonotype: The clone's antigen remains unknown. Within one base of it there is no much larger clone, and no base qualities were kept.

The method behind the library was PCR. The sequencing machine was an Illumina HiSeq 2500. TCR libraries were prepared with molecular barcoding, using unique molecular identifiers to normalize TCRbeta repertoire quantification. The public reads were quality trimmed at Q25 with fastp and then assembled into clones with MiXCR by TCRdb, keeping productive beta chains. For every CDR3 protein sequence, its rows merge into one entry that carries the most common genes and DNA. This sample is represented by 700,000 to 950,000 distinct CDR3 sequences; 16% of them were singletons. The biggest ten clones account for around 5.3% of the sample. The treatment or condition tag for this specimen amounts to: allogeneic hematopoietic cell transplantation with graft depleted of TCRalphabeta T cells and CD19 B cells. The transplant recipients were children given TCRalphabeta/CD19-depleted allogeneic hematopoietic cell grafts.

Results and caveats for the whole study, not just this receptor: In some patients, high TCRbeta diversity at day 60 was attributed to recipient T cells and intrathymic progenitors that had survived conditioning. The apparently early recovery of alphabetaT-cell counts about two months after transplant reportedly depended on only several hundred rapidly expanded clones that came from non-depleted graft cells. Over the following months the frequencies of hyperexpanded clones went down, and after one year T-cell counts and TCRbeta diversity were mostly credited to newly produced T cells.

The CDR3 has 12 amino acids, counting the end cysteine and phenylalanine. CDR3 DNA only is kept here, 36 bases in frame from base 1. V is clipped by 5 bases and J by 3 bases, and the sequence between their germline boundaries is 8 bases long. CDR1 and CDR2, looked up from the germline V gene, are ENHRY and SYGVKD. The source material was PBMCs, mostly from graft donor cells, sampled 360 days after TCRalphabeta/CD19-depleted stem cell transplant. The TCR originated in a male patient younger than 18 who had a stem cell transplant for acute lymphoblastic leukemia, so the T cells may come from the graft donor. The V gene is TRBV10-3 and the J gene is TRBJ2-7, with TRBD2 perhaps the D gene, on 5 matching bases. The CDR3 protein sequence reads: CAISQTSYEQYF. The DNA is as follows: TGTGCCATCAGTCAAACTAGCTACGAGCAGTACTTC.